This TCR beta chain was recorded in a study of T-cell memory formation after mild COVID-19. Overall study results and limits: A balance of CD4 and CD8 characterized clones contracting day 15 to 85, whereas later expanders leaned CD4+.

Each CDR3 protein is one row after TCRdb ran MiXCR on the 5' RACE reads. The sample has a few hundred thousand distinct CDR3 sequences; roughly an eighth are singletons. Many counts were recorded for this clonotype. Its antigen is undetermined. The CDR3 has 18 amino acids. The V end was cut by 0 bases, the J end by 5 bases, with 23 bases between. CDR1 LNHNV and CDR2 YYDKDF come from the germline V gene (reference sequence). Material for sequencing was PBMCs or a T cell subset sorted from them (not recorded which). The chain has TRBV15 and TRBJ2-7; D possibly matches TRBD1 or TRBD2 (6 bases each). The source of this sequence is a man aged 18-30 years who had mild COVID-19 (a few samples of this study predate the infection). Cell type and time point are not known. CDR3 nucleotide sequence: TGTGCCACCAGCAGAGACAGGGGAGGCGGGTACCGACCAAACGAGCAGTACGTC. This gives the protein CATSRDRGGGYRPNEQYV.